Following are 12 T cell receptor beta chains from one sample sequenced in a study of T cell repertoires in cytomegalovirus infection. One entry per CDR3 protein results from TCRdb running MiXCR on the reads. The table lists a few hundred thousand distinct CDR3 sequences, under 45% of them singletons. No antigens are known for them. The sequences come from cultured PBMCs, collected from culture after CMV antigen stimulation. These receptors were obtained from a human donor in good health (CMV status not recorded). Some clones in this sample may be carry-over from other donors' samples.

The chain has TRBV11-3 and TRBJ2-1, with 10 bases fitting TRBD2. V gave up 5 bases and J gave up 6 bases; unmatched junction bases: 7. The CDR3 is made up of 15 amino acids. Germline CDR1 and CDR2: SGHNT and YENEEA. The CDR3 is CASSLASGGSNEQFF. In DNA, the CDR3 is TGTGCCAGCAGCCTCGCTAGCGGGGGCTCCAATGAGCAGTTCTTC.

The chain combines TRBV12-3 or TRBV12-4 with TRBJ1-2, with D possibly matching TRBD1 (5 bases). This CDR3 spans 17 amino acids. V dropped 6 bases and J dropped 5 bases, with 25 bases sitting between them. The CDR3 is CASSPPSGRSLFYGYTF. The CDR3 nucleotides read TGTGCCAGCAGCCCCCCGTCGGGACGATCCCTCTTTTATGGCTACACCTTC.

In this sample, this clonotype turned up once. The J gene is TRBJ2-6, the V gene TRBV6-6; 7 nucleotides agree with TRBD1. Germline V gives CDR1 MNHNY, CDR2 SVGAGI (reference sequence). Losses at the gene ends were 4 bases for V and 4 bases for J; bases not matched to a gene: 7. The CDR3 covers 16 residues. The CDR3 sequence: CASSFRQGTGANVLTF. CDR3 coding DNA: TGTGCCAGCAGTTTCCGACAGGGAACGGGGGCCAACGTCCTGACTTTC.

The chain employs TRBV19 and TRBJ2-5; D is undetermined. V was trimmed by 4 bases and J by 2 bases, leaving 8 bases between them. Per the germline V gene, CDR1 is LNHDA and CDR2 is SQIVND (reference sequence). This CDR3 has 13 amino acids. The CDR3, as DNA: TGTGCCAGTAGTACCCGTATACAAGAGACCCAGTACTTC. Translation gives CASSTRIQETQYF.

The chain uses TRBV7-2 and TRBJ2-2; D assignment may be TRBD1 or TRBD2 (6 bases each). There are 16 residues in the CDR3. With 0 bases removed from V and 5 bases from J, the gap between germline ends came to 13 bases. CDR1 and CDR2 from the germline V gene are SGHTA and FQGNSA. In DNA form, the CDR3 reads TGTGCCAGCAGCTTAGCGCCGGGGGCGTGGACCGGGGAGCTGTTTTTT. This codes for CASSLAPGAWTGELFF.

The chain joins TRBV7-1 to TRBJ2-7; D may be TRBD1 (5 bases). TRBV7-1 is recorded as an ORF, its role being uncertain. This CDR3 contains 14 residues. The V end lost 7 bases, the J end lost 0 bases, and 13 bases lay between the germline ends. In nucleotides, the CDR3 is TGTGCCAGCACCCGCCAGGACACCTCCTACGAGCAGTACTTC. This translates into CASTRQDTSYEQYF.

There are a few counts of this clonotype. V and J are TRBV11-2 and TRBJ2-5; 7 nucleotides agree with TRBD1. Per germline, CDR1 SGHAT and CDR2 FQNNGV. Losses at the gene ends were 4 bases for V and 0 bases for J; bases not matched to a gene: 8. This CDR3 region has 16 residues. The CDR3 spells CASSSRDSEYQETQYF. Written as DNA, the CDR3 is TGTGCCAGCAGCTCAAGGGACAGCGAGTACCAAGAGACCCAGTACTTC.

This clonotype was found a few times. The V call is TRBV7-6, the J call TRBJ2-3; D is uncertain. CDR3 length: 15 residues. V was shortened by 3 bases and J by 3 bases, with 13 bases between the two germline ends. Germline V lookup: CDR1 SGHVS, CDR2 FNYEAQ. CDR3 in DNA: TGTGCCAGCAGCTTCCCGGAGTTGGGGACAGATACGCAGTATTTT. It codes for CASSFPELGTDTQYF.

This clonotype appeared a few times. This chain connects TRBV2 to TRBJ1-1; TRBD1 matches at 7 bases. Germline CDR1 SNHLY, CDR2 FYNNEI. This CDR3 is built from 13 residues. V shed 6 bases and J 8 bases; nucleotides not matched to a gene: 9. Written as DNA, the CDR3 is TGTGCCAGCAGCCGTACGCCGGGACAGGAAGCTTTCTTT. Translated: CASSRTPGQEAFF.

The chain uses TRBV7-9 and TRBJ2-1; 8 bases are shared with TRBD2. From germline, CDR1 is SEHNR and CDR2 FQNEAQ (reference sequence). The CDR3 sequence is 15 residues long. Unmatched junction bases numbered 8, after V lost 1 base and J lost 9 bases. The CDR3 DNA is TGTGCCAGCAGCTTAGTAGCGGGAAGTCTGAGTGAGCAGTTCTTC. Its translation: CASSLVAGSLSEQFF.

V usage is TRBV4-2 and J usage is TRBJ2-5, with 8 nucleotides matching TRBD1. Germline CDR1 reads LGHNA; CDR2 reads YNFKEQ. With 1 base clipped from V and 3 bases from J, the junction kept 7 bases outside the gene matches. CDR3 length: 16 residues. The CDR3 sequence: CASSQGPTGGEETQYF. The CDR3 DNA follows: TGTGCCAGCAGCCAAGGCCCTACAGGGGGAGAAGAGACCCAGTACTTC.

V and J are TRBV19 and TRBJ2-4, with D unclear. The V end was cut by 3 bases, the J end by 0 bases, with 12 bases between. CDR1 is LNHDA and CDR2 is SQIVND in the germline V gene (reference sequence). The CDR3 runs to 16 residues. CDR3 loop: CASSMIPGLAKNIQYF. The CDR3 DNA reads TGTGCCAGTAGTATGATACCCGGCCTAGCCAAAAACATTCAGTACTTC.